There are a few counts of the clone carrying this T cell receptor beta chain. Its antigen is currently unknown. CDR1 SGHDT and CDR2 YYEEEE come from the germline V gene. Deletions cut 0 bases from V and 7 bases from J, with 4 bases between. This CDR3 spans 11 amino acids. Every donor was a healthy person donating bone marrow. These data belong to a study of cytomegalovirus exposure and HLA in healthy donors. For the study at large: HLA-typed donors were the source of about 85 million unique TCRs held in an early data release.

13 Jbeta primers and 60 Vbeta primers were used for the PCR. This table comes from immunoSEQ multiplex PCR, and its TCRdb copy is limited to in-frame clones, with some not included. The profile shows 65,000 to 95,000 clones, under 80% of them singletons. General study results and limits: TCR beta V- and J-gene trimming, according to a later analysis, was linked to a missense DCLRE1C variant.

Sample: PBMCs. The TCR originated in a human donor in good health. The chain combines TRBV5-6 with TRBJ1-1; D ambiguous. CDR3 in amino acids: CASSLGSEAFF. The CDR3 DNA reads TGTGCCAGCAGCTTGGGCAGTGAAGCTTTCTTT.